One sample yielded the 5 T cell receptor beta chains listed below, sequenced in a study of vaccination and CD4 T cells after COVID-19. The Oncomine TCR Beta short-read assay sequenced DNA from cultured CD4+ T cells. TCRdb used MiXCR to reprocess the PCR reads, holding one entry per CDR3 protein. The profile shows about 20,000 distinct CDR3 sequences, around two fifths of them singletons. Treatment reported: roughly 10-day PBMC culture with coronavirus spike peptide pools or control peptides (ViraFEST assay). No antigen has been identified for these receptors. The sample taken for sequencing was CD4+ T cells from blood, cultured in vitro. All receptors come from a human donor who had recovered from COVID-19.

The J gene is TRBJ1-4, the V gene TRBV19, with 8 bases matching TRBD1. The CDR3 contains 14 residues. Germline V lookup: CDR1 LNHDA, CDR2 SQIVND (reference sequence). V lost 3 bases, J lost 8 bases, and 5 bases stayed unmatched. The CDR3 sequence: CASSIDRGGEKLFF. For the CDR3, the DNA is TGTGCCAGTAGTATCGACAGGGGAGGCGAAAAACTGTTTTTT.

The table lists this clonotype with a few counts. The CDR3 loop is CASMPMAGGPYEQYF. CDR3 in DNA: TGTGCCAGCATGCCCATGGCGGGAGGACCCTACGAGCAGTACTTC. The chain links TRBV6-4 to TRBJ2-7, with 8 nucleotides matching TRBD2. The J segment lost 2 bases and the V segment lost 7 bases, leaving 10 bases of the junction unmatched. CDR1 and CDR2 from the germline V gene are MRHNA and SNTAGT. This CDR3 is built from 15 residues.

This clonotype was found a few times. The chain carries TRBV10-3 and TRBJ2-7, with 8 bases identical to TRBD1. The V gene's germline CDR1 is ENHRY and CDR2 SYGVKD. The CDR3 runs to 14 residues. V was pared by 4 bases and J by 5 bases, with 7 bases of the junction left unmatched. The CDR3: CAISGQGSENEQYF. The CDR3 DNA sequence: TGTGCCATCAGTGGACAGGGGTCGGAAAACGAGCAGTACTTC.

This chain uses TRBV7-2 with TRBJ1-1; TRBD1 is a possible D gene (5 bases). This CDR3 is 14 amino acids long. V lost 3 bases and J lost 1, with 9 bases in between. The germline V gene has CDR1 SGHTA and CDR2 FQGNSA. The CDR3 is CASSFGGGNTEAFF. CDR3 coding DNA: TGTGCCAGCAGCTTTGGTGGGGGGAACACTGAAGCTTTCTTT.

The V and J genes are TRBV15 and TRBJ2-2, with TRBD2 matching over 9 bases. Germline loops: CDR1 LNHNV, CDR2 YYDKDF (reference sequence). The CDR3 is made up of 18 amino acids. V was pared by 2 bases and J by 3 bases, with 10 bases of the junction left unmatched. CDR3 protein: CATSRTRQRGADTGELFF. The CDR3 DNA reads as TGTGCCACCAGCAGAACCCGCCAGCGGGGGGCTGACACCGGGGAGCTGTTTTTT. Filled out from reference TRBV15 and TRBJ2-2, the complete variable domain reads DAMVIQNPRYQVTQFGKPVTLSCSQTLNHNVMYWYQQKSSQAPKLLFHYYDKDFNNEADTPDNFQSRRPNTSFCFLDIRSPGLGDTAMYLCATSRTRQRGADTGELFFGEGSRLTVL.